Listed here are 11 T cell receptor beta chains from one sample, sequenced in a study of cytotoxic CD8 clonotypes in ibrutinib-treated CLL. Only in-frame clones appear in the TCRdb table, and some are missing; sequencing was by immunoSEQ multiplex PCR. The data show 150,000 to 200,000 clones, under 85% seen once. Sequencing was performed on PBMCs, taken after 24 months of ibrutinib treatment. All receptors derive from a human donor with chronic lymphocytic leukemia.

The chain uses TRBV28 and TRBJ1-2, with TRBD1 as a possible D gene (5 bases). The V gene's germline CDR1 is MDHEN and CDR2 SYDVKM. The CDR3 extends over 14 amino acids. V lost 4 bases, J lost 8 bases, and 17 bases lay in between. CDR3 sequence reads: CASSSSGGRTGYTF. CDR3 DNA sequence: TGTGCCAGCAGTTCGTCCGGGGGGAGGACCGGCTACACCTTC.

The chain links TRBV6-6 to TRBJ2-3; D call uncertain. Germline lookup yields CDR1 MNHNY and CDR2 SVGAGI (reference sequence). The germline V and J ends were trimmed by 8 bases and 0 bases, with 6 bases remaining between them. This CDR3 has 12 amino acids. For the CDR3, the DNA is TGTGCCAGCGCTTCTAGCACAGATACGCAGTATTTT. The encoded protein is CASASSTDTQYF.

This clone was picked up one time. This rearrangement joins TRBV11-2 to TRBJ1-2; 7 bases map to TRBD1. The CDR3 extends over 14 amino acids. In germline, CDR1 is SGHAT, CDR2 FQNNGV. With V trimmed by 1 base and J by 3 bases, 2 bases remained unmatched. The DNA for the CDR3 is TGTGCCAGCAGCTTAGGTCAGGGGGACTATGGCTACACCTTC. Translating it yields CASSLGQGDYGYTF.

The genes are TRBV5-4 and TRBJ1-4; D is possibly TRBD1 (6 bases). V gave up 4 bases and J gave up 8 bases, with 15 bases separating them. The V gene's germline CDR1 is SGHNT and CDR2 YYREEE (reference sequence). The CDR3 extends over 14 amino acids. The CDR3 reads CASSPFGGHEKLFF. The CDR3 nucleotides read TGTGCCAGCAGCCCATTCGGGGGACACGAAAAACTGTTTTTT.

This clone has a count of ten or more. This rearrangement joins TRBV2 to TRBJ2-2; TRBD2 might be the D (6 bases). V lost 4 bases, J lost 6 bases, and 12 bases lay in between. CDR1 SNHLY and CDR2 FYNNEI come from the germline V gene. The CDR3 is 14 residues long. This chain's CDR3 is CASSGRLDPGELFF. CDR3 coding DNA: TGTGCCAGCAGTGGCCGACTAGATCCCGGGGAGCTGTTTTTT. The full variable domain, with the rest looked up from reference TRBV2 and TRBJ2-2, is EPEVTQTPSHQVTQMGQEVILRCVPISNHLYFYWYRQILGQKVEFLVSFYNNEISEKSEIFDDQFSVERPDGSNFTLKIRSTKLEDSAMYFCASSGRLDPGELFFGEGSRLTVL.

This clone was detected only a few times. The chain couples TRBV6-1 to TRBJ1-5; no reliable D call. Per germline, CDR1 MNHNS and CDR2 SASEGT. The CDR3 spans 11 residues. V lost 4 bases and J lost 12, with 10 bases in between. In DNA, the CDR3 is TGTGCCAGCAGTGGGAGGGCCCTCCAGCATTTT. Amino acid sequence: CASSGRALQHF.

The chain uses TRBV5-1 and TRBJ2-7, with 8 nucleotides matching TRBD1. The CDR3 extends over 16 amino acids. V trimming: 2 bases; J trimming: 3 bases; junction bases outside the gene matches: 10. Looked up from germline, CDR1 is SGHRS and CDR2 is YFSETQ. The CDR3 bases are TGCGCCAGCAGCTTCAGCCGGACAGGGCTCGGCTACGAGCAGTACTTC. It codes for CASSFSRTGLGYEQYF.

The chain carries TRBV30 and TRBJ2-1; possible D gene TRBD2, 7 bases. Germline CDR1 and CDR2: GTSNPN and SVGIG (reference sequence). Trimming took off 5 bases at V and 0 bases at J, with 11 bases between the two ends. There are 14 residues in the CDR3. This CDR3 reads CAWGGASSYNEQFF. Written as DNA, the CDR3 is TGTGCCTGGGGGGGGGCTAGCTCCTACAATGAGCAGTTCTTC. Using reference TRBV30 and TRBJ2-1 for the parts outside the CDR3, the full variable domain is SQTIHQWPATLVQPVGSPLSLECTVEGTSNPNLYWYRQAAGRGLQLLFYSVGIGQISSEVPQNLSASRPQDRQFILSSKKLLLSDSGFYLCAWGGASSYNEQFFGPGTRLTVL.

This clone appeared a single time. The chain employs TRBV9 and TRBJ2-3; 8 bases fit TRBD1. The CDR3 runs 15 residues. Trimming removed 4 bases from V and 5 bases from J; junction bases left unmatched: 9. Germline CDR1 and CDR2: SGDLS and YYNGEE. The CDR3 loop reads CASSTGQGGQDTQYF. Written as DNA, the CDR3 is TGTGCCAGCAGCACCGGACAGGGAGGCCAAGATACGCAGTATTTT.

The chain links TRBV11-3 to TRBJ1-1; possibly TRBD1 for D (6 bases). CDR3 length equals 15 residues. V was clipped by 4 bases and J by 11 bases, with 23 bases between them. Germline V gene sequence: CDR1 SGHNT, CDR2 YENEEA. CDR3: CASSSAGGQGRYAFF. In nucleotides, the CDR3 is TGTGCCAGCAGCTCCGCGGGGGGGCAGGGAAGGTACGCTTTCTTT.

This chain uses TRBV9 with TRBJ2-1; 9 bases line up with TRBD2. Germline values: CDR1 SGDLS, CDR2 YYNGEE. The CDR3 is 14 residues long. Losses at the gene ends were 0 bases for V and 13 bases for J; bases not matched to a gene: 8. Here the CDR3 DNA reads TGTGCCAGCAGCGTAGTGGGGACTAGCCCGAACCAGTTCTTC. This gives the protein CASSVVGTSPNQFF.